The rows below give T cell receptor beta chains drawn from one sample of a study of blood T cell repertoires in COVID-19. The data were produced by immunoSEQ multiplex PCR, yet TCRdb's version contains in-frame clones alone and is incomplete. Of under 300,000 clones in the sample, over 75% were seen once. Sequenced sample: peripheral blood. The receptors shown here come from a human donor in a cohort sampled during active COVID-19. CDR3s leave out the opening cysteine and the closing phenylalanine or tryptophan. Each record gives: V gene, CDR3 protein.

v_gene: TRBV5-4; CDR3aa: ASRTGTGGPGYGYT
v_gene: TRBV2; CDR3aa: ASSRRREADTQY
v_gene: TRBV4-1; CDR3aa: ASSQADSPLH
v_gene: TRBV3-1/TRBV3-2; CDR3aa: ASRSSGTDTQY
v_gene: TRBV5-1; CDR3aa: ASSPGRAFLQF
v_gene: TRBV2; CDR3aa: ASRRGGGYGYT
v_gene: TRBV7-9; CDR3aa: ASSLGQINTEAF
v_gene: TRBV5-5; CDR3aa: ASSLLTGDSGANVLT
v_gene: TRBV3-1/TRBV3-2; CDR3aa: ASSPGRLAGFAYEQY
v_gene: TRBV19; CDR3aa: ASTPWTGANTEAF
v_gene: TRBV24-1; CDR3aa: AIQGVGSNEQF
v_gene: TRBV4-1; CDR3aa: ASSQEWTGSYEQY
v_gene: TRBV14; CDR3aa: ASSQGYRGGEQY
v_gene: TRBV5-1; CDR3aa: ASSLLLADTDTQY
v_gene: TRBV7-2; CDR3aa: ASSGRAWGDTQY
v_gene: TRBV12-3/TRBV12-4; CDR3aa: ASSLTETYEQY
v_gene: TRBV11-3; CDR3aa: ASSLSASSYEQY
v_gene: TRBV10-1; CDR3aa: ASGREWGHCSNQPQH
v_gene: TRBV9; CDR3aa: ASSVEQQGFYGYT
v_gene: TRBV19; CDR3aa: ASSPWAEGNTGELF
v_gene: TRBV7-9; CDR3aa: ASSLVGSNYEQY
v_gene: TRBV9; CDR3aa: ASRGAVLYT
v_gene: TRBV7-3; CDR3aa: ASRTTGGTYNEQF
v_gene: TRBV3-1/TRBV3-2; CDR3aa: ASTGQGSNEKLF
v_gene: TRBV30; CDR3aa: AGTTGGNQPQH
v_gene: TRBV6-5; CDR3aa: ASSYERGMTYEQY
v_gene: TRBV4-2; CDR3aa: ASRVDRLNSPLH
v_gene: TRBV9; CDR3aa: ASSVREGMSEQF
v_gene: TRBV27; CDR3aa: ASSSTGVVSGANVLT
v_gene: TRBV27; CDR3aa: ASKGITYNEQF
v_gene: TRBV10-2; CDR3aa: ASSGPPGDPRFNEQF
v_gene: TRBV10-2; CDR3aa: ASSDLGANEKLF
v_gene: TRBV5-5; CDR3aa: ASSLAYFGAF
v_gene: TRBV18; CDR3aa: ASSPDNLSGYT
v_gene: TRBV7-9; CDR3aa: ASSFLRDEQF
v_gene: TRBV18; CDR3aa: ASSPLGTSSGSLHTQY